This TCR beta chain was sequenced during a study of blood T cell repertoires in COVID-19. Whole-study context: The cDNA or gDNA used as material had been derived from T cells, B-cell-depleted T cells, or PBMCs.

This CDR3 has 15 amino acids. V was trimmed by 2 bases and J by 7 bases, leaving 12 bases between them. The V gene's germline CDR1 is MNHNS and CDR2 SASEGT. In the original workflow: For nucleated cells, counts were estimated from reference gene primer amplification. Repertoires were generated with immunoSEQ multiplex PCR, while TCRdb's copy carries only in-frame clones and drops some. That table furnishes V, J and clone size, whereas the DNA furnished D and trimming. The sample gives 150,000 to 200,000 clones, around 81% of which show up once; 9.5% to 12% is in the top ten. This clone turned up a few times.

The V and J genes are TRBV6-1 and TRBJ1-6; tentatively, D is TRBD1 (5 bases). This TCR was sampled from a man in his 60s with active or convalescent COVID-19. Input material: peripheral blood. The DNA for the CDR3 is TGTGCCAGCAGTGAACTGGGGCAGAGCAATTCACCCCTCCACTTT. This translates into CASSELGQSNSPLHF.